Listed here are 6 T cell receptor beta chains from one sample, sequenced in a study of blood T cells in healthy people across ages. Primed by a sample-barcoded 5' primer and a J-beta primer mix, a second PCR proceeded for about 7 to 11 cycles. TCRdb reprocessed the 5' RACE reads via MiXCR and lists one record per CDR3 protein. The data show roughly 1,500,000 distinct CDR3 sequences, 34% seen once. Sequenced sample: blood. All receptors derive from a woman aged 25-40 years in good health.

The chain combines TRBV4-1 with TRBJ1-1; D perhaps matches TRBD1 (5 bases). This CDR3 has 18 amino acids. CDR1 is MGHRA and CDR2 is YSYEKL in the germline V gene. The germline V and J ends were trimmed by 0 bases and 5 bases, with 22 bases remaining between them. CDR3 sequence reads: CASSQERDMQGAETEAFF. In DNA, the CDR3 is TGCGCCAGCAGCCAAGAGCGCGACATGCAGGGCGCGGAAACTGAAGCTTTCTTT.

This sequence joins TRBV20-1 and TRBJ2-7, with D unclear. The V gene's germline CDR1 is DFQATT and CDR2 SNEGSKA (reference sequence). This CDR3 has 13 residues. V lost 0 bases to trimming and J lost 2 bases, with 8 bases between them. CDR3 protein: CSARENPAYEQYF. CDR3 DNA sequence: TGCAGTGCTAGAGAGAACCCTGCCTACGAGCAGTACTTC.

In its sample, this clonotype was seen a few times. The V gene is TRBV5-6, the J gene TRBJ1-2; TRBD1 aligns across 7 bases. The germline V gene has CDR1 SGHDT and CDR2 YYEEEE. The CDR3 consists of 14 residues. The trim removed 2 bases at V and 8 bases at J, leaving 9 bases unmatched. The CDR3 coding sequence is TGTGCCAGCAGCTTCGACAGGGAGGGTGTGGGCTACACCTTC. Its protein product is CASSFDREGVGYTF.

The J gene is TRBJ1-4, the V gene TRBV20-1, with 8 bases aligning to TRBD1. With V trimmed by 7 bases and J by 7 bases, 8 bases remained unmatched. Germline loops: CDR1 DFQATT, CDR2 SNEGSKA (reference sequence). This CDR3 spans 13 amino acids. The CDR3 is CSGLSGGGEKLFF. The CDR3 DNA is TGCAGTGGGCTTTCAGGGGGCGGTGAAAAACTGTTTTTT.

This chain links TRBV11-1 with TRBJ2-5; the match to TRBD2 covers 16 bases. In germline, CDR1 is SGHAT, CDR2 FQDESV (reference sequence). V was clipped by 4 bases and J by 13 bases; unmatched bases: 12. This CDR3 contains 16 residues. CDR3 DNA: TGTGCCAGCAGCTCGGGACTAGCGGGAGGGCCGGAGTCTGCGTACTTC. Its protein is CASSSGLAGGPESAYF.

The chain joins TRBV12-3 or TRBV12-4 to TRBJ2-7; D is unclear. The CDR3 runs 12 residues. V was pared by 0 bases and J by 9 bases, with 9 bases between. This CDR3 reads CASSLAPHGQYF. As DNA, the CDR3 is TGTGCCAGCAGTTTAGCGCCCCACGGGCAGTACTTC.